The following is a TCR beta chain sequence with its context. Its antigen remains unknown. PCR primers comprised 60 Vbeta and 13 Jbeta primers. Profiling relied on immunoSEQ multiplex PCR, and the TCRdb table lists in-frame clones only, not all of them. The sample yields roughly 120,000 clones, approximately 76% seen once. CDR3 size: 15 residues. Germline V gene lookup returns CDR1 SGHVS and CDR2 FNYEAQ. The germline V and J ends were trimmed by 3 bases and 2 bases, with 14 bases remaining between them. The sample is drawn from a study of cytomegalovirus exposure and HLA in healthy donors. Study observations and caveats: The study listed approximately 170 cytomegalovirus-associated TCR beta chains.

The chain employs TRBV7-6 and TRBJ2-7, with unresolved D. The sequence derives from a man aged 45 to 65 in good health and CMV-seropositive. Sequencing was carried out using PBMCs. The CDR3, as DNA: TGTGCCAGCAGCTTTCGTCAGTTCCCCCCCTACGAGCAGTACTTC. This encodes CASSFRQFPPYEQYF.